Listed here are 19 T cell receptor beta chains from one sample, sequenced in a study of Graves' ophthalmopathy and Graves' hyperthyroidism. The authors amplified TCR beta CDR3 regions from RNA transcripts. RT-PCR in the first round used HTBI primers; a second-round multiplex PCR followed. MiXCR, run by TCRdb on the multiplex PCR reads, gives a single entry per CDR3 protein. The sample has over a million distinct CDR3 sequences, roughly two fifths seen once. The sequenced sample consisted of peripheral blood or thyroid tissue (not recorded which). These TCRs come from an adult man with Graves' hyperthyroidism.

The chain carries TRBV9 and TRBJ1-1; the D is unclear. This CDR3 is built from 12 residues. CDR1 and CDR2 (germline): SGDLS, YYNGEE. V was trimmed by 4 bases and J by 7 bases, leaving 11 bases between them. The CDR3 spells CASSHHAREAFF. CDR3 sequence (DNA): TGTGCCAGCAGCCACCACGCCCGTGAAGCTTTCTTT.

This clonotype was observed a handful of times. The chain combines TRBV20-1 with TRBJ1-5, with TRBD1 matching over 7 bases. From germline, CDR1 is DFQATT and CDR2 SNEGSKA (reference sequence). The CDR3 consists of 14 residues. Unmatched junction bases numbered 4, after V lost 5 bases and J lost 0 bases. The CDR3 nucleotides are TGCAGTGCTCGGGACAGTGGTAGCAATCAGCCCCAGCATTTT. It specifies CSARDSGSNQPQHF.

Many counts were recorded for this clonotype. The chain couples TRBV14 to TRBJ1-2; D not certain. CDR1 is SGHDN, CDR2 FVKESK, per germline. The CDR3 is 13 residues long. With 1 base removed from V and 7 bases from J, the gap between germline ends came to 10 bases. CDR3 coding DNA: TGTGCCAGCAGCCAAGGTTTCCCGGGTGGCTACACCTTC. It is translated as CASSQGFPGGYTF. The whole variable domain, filled in from reference TRBV14 and TRBJ1-2, reads EAGVTQFPSHSVIEKGQTVTLRCDPISGHDNLYWYRRVMGKEIKFLLHFVKESKQDESGMPNNRFLAERTGGTYSTLKVQPAELEDSGVYFCASSQGFPGGYTFGSGTRLTVV.

The rearrangement links TRBV20-1 to TRBJ1-5; TRBD1 matches 8 bases. Trimming removed 3 bases from V and 2 bases from J; junction bases left unmatched: 6. The CDR3 contains 15 residues. Germline V CDR1 and CDR2: DFQATT, SNEGSKA (reference sequence). CDR3 in amino acids: CSASTRGRGNQPQHF. The CDR3 nucleotides are TGCAGTGCTAGTACCAGGGGGCGCGGCAATCAGCCCCAGCATTTT.

The chain couples TRBV6-6 to TRBJ1-5, with D possibly being TRBD1 (5 bases). Trimming removed 1 base from V and 2 bases from J, with 6 bases in between. Per germline, CDR1 MNHNY and CDR2 SVGAGI (reference sequence). The CDR3 covers 14 residues. The CDR3 loop is CASSYWGGNQPQHF. The CDR3 DNA sequence: TGTGCCAGCAGTTACTGGGGGGGCAATCAGCCCCAGCATTTT.

The table lists this clonotype with many counts. CDR3 DNA: TGTGCCAGCAGCTCCCCACGTGACGTCCAGGGTGGCCAGAATTCACCCCTCCACTTT. Translated, it gives CASSSPRDVQGGQNSPLHF. V and J are TRBV7-2 and TRBJ1-6, with a tentative D call TRBD1 (5 bases). This CDR3 region has 19 residues. V was shortened by 4 bases and J by 7 bases, with 26 bases between the two germline ends. Germline CDR1 is SGHTA and CDR2 is FQGNSA.

The V and J genes are TRBV24-1 and TRBJ1-2; D unclear. Germline lookup yields CDR1 KGHDR and CDR2 SFDVKD. Trimming cost V 7 bases and J 4 bases, with 0 bases left between them. The CDR3 is 9 amino acids. The CDR3 coding sequence is TGTGCCACCAGCTATGGCTACACCTTC. This encodes CATSYGYTF.

At least ten counts were recorded for this clonotype. The gene calls are TRBV11-2 and TRBJ2-5, with D unclear. CDR3 length: 14 residues. V lost 5 bases and J lost 5, with 15 bases in between. In germline, CDR1 is SGHAT, CDR2 FQNNGV. The CDR3 DNA sequence: TGTGCCAGCAGCCCCCGGGCCGGTTCGGAGACCCAGTACTTC. Its protein is CASSPRAGSETQYF.

This clonotype was seen more than once but under ten times. The junction and the germline gene differ at one end; a read error may be behind it. This chain links TRBV10-3 with TRBJ2-5; the D gene is possibly TRBD2 (7 bases). The germline V gene encodes CDR1 ENHRY and CDR2 SYGVKD. The CDR3 extends over 15 amino acids. CDR3 region: CASSYLTGGAETQYF. DNA for the CDR3: TGTGCCAGCAGTTACTTGACGGGGGGCGCCGAGACCCAGTACTTC.

This clonotype turned up a few times. The chain combines TRBV7-9 with TRBJ1-1; D ambiguous. The CDR3 has 15 amino acids. Germline values: CDR1 SEHNR, CDR2 FQNEAQ (reference sequence). V was shortened by 3 bases and J by 3 bases, with 14 bases between the two germline ends. Here the CDR3 DNA reads TGTGCCAGCAGCTTGGCCGCCAATGGGGACACTGAAGCTTTCTTT. It specifies CASSLAANGDTEAFF.

The rearrangement uses TRBV7-2 and TRBJ2-7, with D unresolved. The V and J ends lost 0 bases and 0 bases respectively, with 9 bases between them. The CDR3 totals 15 residues. Germline loops: CDR1 SGHTA, CDR2 FQGNSA. The CDR3 is CASSLAAVSSYEQYF. CDR3 coding DNA: TGTGCCAGCAGCTTAGCGGCCGTTAGCTCCTACGAGCAGTACTTC.

The genes are TRBV7-2 and TRBJ2-5; TRBD2 matches at 12 bases. CDR1 and CDR2 from the germline V gene are SGHTA and FQGNSA. The ends lost 2 bases at V and 5 bases at J; junction bases unmatched: 3. This CDR3 spans 15 amino acids. CDR3 in DNA: TGTGCCAGCAGCTTAATGACTAGCGGGAGTGAGACCCAGTACTTC. Translating it yields CASSLMTSGSETQYF. The entire variable domain, with the rest obtained from reference TRBV7-2 and TRBJ2-5, is as follows: GAGVSQSPSNKVTEKGKDVELRCDPISGHTALYWYRQSLGQGLEFLIYFQGNSAPDKSGLPSDRFSAERTGGSVSTLTIQRTQQEDSAVYLCASSLMTSGSETQYFGPGTRLLVL.

The chain joins TRBV12-3 or TRBV12-4 to TRBJ2-5, with D tentatively TRBD2 (7 bases). The CDR3 totals 14 residues. V shed 3 bases and J shed 5 bases, with 13 bases lying between them. CDR3 coding DNA: TGTGCCAGCAGTTTTGGCAAGGGGGGGGAGACCCAGTACTTC. It encodes CASSFGKGGETQYF.

Details on this clonotype: A much bigger clone sits one base away, suggesting this may be a read error. The V gene is TRBV19, the J gene TRBJ1-5; TRBD1 might be the D (6 bases). Trimming stripped 7 bases from V and 0 bases from J, with 22 bases between. The CDR3 has 18 amino acids. Germline V gene sequence: CDR1 LNHDA, CDR2 SQIVND (reference sequence). The CDR3 reads CASIQTGLRLASNQPQHF. CDR3 sequence (DNA): TGTGCCAGTATTCAGACAGGCCTCCGTTTAGCTAGCAATCAGCCCCAGCATTTT.

The rearrangement links TRBV29-1 to TRBJ2-7; 7 positions match TRBD2. Losses at the gene ends were 7 bases for V and 4 bases for J; bases not matched to a gene: 7. Germline V gene data show CDR1 as SQVTM and CDR2 as ANQGSEA. This CDR3 is 12 amino acids long. CDR3 coding DNA: TGCAGCGAAGGCTCCGGGGGGTACGAGCAGTACTTC. Translation: CSEGSGGYEQYF.

This clonotype has a count of ten or more. The chain joins TRBV7-3 to TRBJ2-7; no firm D call. The CDR3 contains 12 residues. Germline values: CDR1 SGHTA, CDR2 FQGTGA. The V gene lost 5 bases and the J gene lost 6 bases, with 11 bases spanning the gap. CDR3 DNA sequence: TGTGCCAGCAGCCACGGGTGGGGCGAGCAGTACTTC. The encoded protein is CASSHGWGEQYF.

The chain employs TRBV10-3 and TRBJ2-3, with D tentatively TRBD2 (5 bases). Germline CDR1 reads ENHRY; CDR2 reads SYGVKD. V lost 4 bases, J lost 0 bases, and 11 bases lay in between. The CDR3 runs to 15 residues. The CDR3 DNA follows: TGTGCCATCAGTGCACTAGAGCCGAGCACAGATACGCAGTATTTT. Translated: CAISALEPSTDTQYF.

This clonotype was found many times. The chain combines TRBV12-3 or TRBV12-4 with TRBJ2-5; tentative D call: TRBD2 (5 bases). Trimming pared 6 bases from V and 3 bases from J, leaving 8 bases between. The CDR3 length is 12 residues. The CDR3 loop is CASRDGEETQYF. The CDR3 nucleotides read TGTGCCAGCAGGGACGGGGAAGAGACCCAGTACTTC.

The genes are TRBV5-1 and TRBJ2-7; D remains unclear. CDR3 length equals 13 residues. The germline V gene encodes CDR1 SGHRS and CDR2 YFSETQ. Trimming stripped 6 bases from V and 2 bases from J, with 12 bases between. The CDR3 sequence is CASTLERPYEQYF. The CDR3, as DNA: TGCGCCAGCACCCTAGAACGCCCCTACGAGCAGTACTTC. The full variable domain, with the rest looked up from reference TRBV5-1 and TRBJ2-7, is KAGVTQTPRYLIKTRGQQVTLSCSPISGHRSVSWYQQTPGQGLQFLFEYFSETQRNKGNFPGRFSGRQFSNSRSEMNVSTLELGDSALYLCASTLERPYEQYFGPGTRLTVT.